The present T cell receptor beta chain was sequenced within a study of early stage breast cancer tumors. Across the study: ER+/PR+/HER2- status applied to about 70% of the 16 invasive breast tumors.

Libraries were prepared by immunoSEQ multiplex PCR; TCRdb keeps only in-frame clonotypes and omits some of them. Of around 48,000 clones in the sample, about 93% were seen once. There are 16 residues in the CDR3. The J segment lost 2 bases and the V segment lost 0 bases, leaving 2 bases of the junction unmatched. CDR1 and CDR2 (germline): SGHTA, FQGNSA. Study-wide results and limits: Tumors had approximately 2.5-fold higher T cell density than normal breast. Functional markers like CD4, CD8 and FOXP3 were missed in bulk sequencing.

This clone showed up just a few times. The antigen remains unidentified. Specimen: blood. The rearrangement links TRBV7-2 to TRBJ2-5, with TRBD1 identical over 11 bases. The sequence was obtained from a person between 70 and 80 years old with breast cancer. CDR3 sequence reads: CASSLAGTGGQETQYF. The CDR3 DNA reads TGTGCCAGCAGCTTAGCCGGGACAGGGGGTCAAGAGACCCAGTACTTC. Complete variable domain (other parts from reference TRBV7-2 and TRBJ2-5): GAGVSQSPSNKVTEKGKDVELRCDPISGHTALYWYRQSLGQGLEFLIYFQGNSAPDKSGLPSDRFSAERTGGSVSTLTIQRTQQEDSAVYLCASSLAGTGGQETQYFGPGTRLLVL.